Each of the 11 T cell receptor beta chains below was sequenced from the same sample in a study of spatial heterogeneity in lung cancer. General study findings and limits: Tumoral mutation counts were tracked by counts of expanded intratumoral alpha and beta TCRs.

No antigen has been identified for these receptors. The time point here: sample taken at primary tumor resection. Each CDR3 protein gets one entry after TCRdb re-called the 5' RACE reads with MiXCR. The sample yields several thousand distinct CDR3 sequences, roughly 7% seen once. The specimen was lung tumor tissue, collected at surgery. The receptor source for this set is a male donor with early-stage non-small cell lung cancer.

This clonotype was observed many times. This chain joins TRBV6-2 or TRBV6-3 and TRBJ2-3, with TRBD1 identical over 8 bases. The J segment lost 3 bases and the V segment lost 4 bases, leaving 6 bases of the junction unmatched. Germline V lookup: CDR1 MNHEY, CDR2 SVGEGT. CDR3 length equals 15 residues. CDR3 sequence: CASSSRDRPTDTQYF. In DNA, the CDR3 is TGTGCCAGCAGTTCTAGGGACAGGCCAACAGATACGCAGTATTTT.

As regards this clonotype: A read error may account for a junction end that differs from germline. The chain uses TRBV28 and TRBJ2-7; possibly TRBD1 for D (6 bases). The CDR3 is made up of 13 amino acids. Germline values: CDR1 MDHEN, CDR2 SYDVKM. The CDR3 region has the DNA TGTACCAGCAGTACCGGGACATCTAGGGAGCAGTACTTC. Translation gives CTSSTGTSREQYF.

In its sample, this clonotype was seen many times. The genes are TRBV7-2 and TRBJ1-2; possible D gene TRBD1, 6 bases. V lost 5 bases and J 2 bases, leaving 12 bases between the germline ends. The CDR3 consists of 14 residues. Germline CDR1 is SGHTA and CDR2 is FQGNSA. CDR3 amino acids: CASSTQTGNYGYTF. For the CDR3, the DNA is TGTGCCAGCAGCACTCAGACAGGCAACTATGGCTACACCTTC.

The V and J genes are TRBV7-2 and TRBJ2-7; D gene uncertain. Germline CDR1 SGHTA, CDR2 FQGNSA. The CDR3 totals 15 residues. Deletions cut 5 bases from V and 6 bases from J, with 20 bases between. The CDR3: CASSPNGGSSSEQYF. The CDR3 DNA is TGTGCCAGCAGCCCCAACGGCGGATCTAGTTCCGAGCAGTACTTC.

This clonotype is medium-sized (0.01 to 0.1%). The V and J genes are TRBV20-1 and TRBJ2-1, with a possible D match to TRBD2 (6 bases). This CDR3 is built from 15 residues. The V gene's germline CDR1 is DFQATT and CDR2 SNEGSKA (reference sequence). V gave up 4 bases and J gave up 7 bases, with 20 bases separating them. CDR3 coding DNA: TGCAGTGCTACCCACCCGGGAGCCGGAGGGAATGAGCAGTTCTTC. It encodes CSATHPGAGGNEQFF.

This clonotype was seen many times. J is TRBJ1-6 and V is TRBV3-1, with 9 bases aligning to TRBD1. The CDR3 runs to 15 residues. The germline gives CDR1 LGHDT, CDR2 YNNKEL (reference sequence). V dropped 3 bases and J dropped 8; count of bases not matched to a gene: 5. For the CDR3, the DNA is TGTGCCAGCAGCCAGCGGGACAGGGTCCATTCACCCCTCCACTTT. This codes for CASSQRDRVHSPLHF.

This clonotype was detected many times. The chain links TRBV2 to TRBJ1-2, with unresolved D. CDR3 length: 14 residues. The germline V gene encodes CDR1 SNHLY and CDR2 FYNNEI. The ends were cut back, 6 bases at V and 1 base at J, with 12 bases in the middle. CDR3 residues: CASSGQTFNYGYTF. CDR3 nucleotide sequence: TGTGCCAGCAGCGGTCAGACGTTTAACTATGGCTACACCTTC. The whole variable domain, remainder taken from reference TRBV2 and TRBJ1-2, is EPEVTQTPSHQVTQMGQEVILRCVPISNHLYFYWYRQILGQKVEFLVSFYNNEISEKSEIFDDQFSVERPDGSNFTLKIRSTKLEDSAMYFCASSGQTFNYGYTFGSGTRLTVV.

The sample holds a few counts of this clonotype. The rearrangement uses TRBV10-1 and TRBJ2-3, with a possible D match to TRBD2 (6 bases). Trimming shortened V by 4 bases and J by 0 bases, and 8 bases separated the two germline ends. The CDR3 has 14 amino acids. Germline lookup yields CDR1 WNHNN and CDR2 SYGVQD (reference sequence). CDR3 sequence reads: CASSAAGSTDTQYF. The CDR3, as DNA: TGCGCCAGCAGTGCCGCGGGGAGCACAGATACGCAGTATTTT.

Many counts were recorded for this clonotype. The gene calls are TRBV6-1 and TRBJ1-2, with 8 nucleotides matching TRBD1. The germline V gene has CDR1 MNHNS and CDR2 SASEGT. The CDR3 covers 15 residues. V shed 2 bases and J 1 base; nucleotides not matched to a gene: 3. Here the CDR3 reads CASSELGQGNYGYTF. As DNA, the CDR3 is TGTGCCAGCAGTGAACTCGGACAGGGTAACTATGGCTACACCTTC.

This clonotype is labeled medium-sized. The rearrangement uses TRBV28 and TRBJ1-2; unclear D gene. CDR1 MDHEN and CDR2 SYDVKM come from the germline V gene. The CDR3 is 15 residues long. The V end was cut by 8 bases, the J end by 8 bases, with 24 bases between. CDR3 loop: CASLQENGRRVGYTF. In DNA, the CDR3 is TGTGCCAGCCTACAAGAGAACGGCCGGCGGGTCGGCTACACCTTC.

The rearrangement uses TRBV9 and TRBJ1-1; 8 bases are a match to TRBD1. The CDR3 loop spans 15 amino acids. Germline assignment: CDR1 SGDLS and CDR2 YYNGEE. Losses at the gene ends were 5 bases for V and 3 bases for J; bases not matched to a gene: 9. CDR3 nucleotides: TGTGCCAGCAGTCGACAGGGGAAGGGGGACACTGAAGCTTTCTTT. Encoded protein: CASSRQGKGDTEAFF.